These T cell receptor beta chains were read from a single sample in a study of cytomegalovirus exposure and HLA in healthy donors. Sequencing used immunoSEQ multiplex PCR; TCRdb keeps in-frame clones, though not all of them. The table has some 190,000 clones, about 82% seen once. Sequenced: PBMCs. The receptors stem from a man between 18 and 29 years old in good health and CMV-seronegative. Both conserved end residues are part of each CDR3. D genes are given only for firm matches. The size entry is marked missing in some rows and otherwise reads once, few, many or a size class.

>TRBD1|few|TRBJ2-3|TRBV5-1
CASSINRGYYTDTQYF
TGCGCCAGCAGCATAAACAGGGGCTATTACACAGATACGCAGTATTTT
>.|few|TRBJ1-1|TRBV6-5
CASSYSTANTEAFF
TGTGCCAGCAGTTACTCGACAGCCAACACTGAAGCTTTCTTT
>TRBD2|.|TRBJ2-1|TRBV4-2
CASSQDNLAGGLTKDEQFF
TGTGCCAGCAGCCAAGATAATCTAGCGGGAGGGCTTACTAAGGATGAGCAGTTCTTC
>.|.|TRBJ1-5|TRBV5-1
CASSLAPVGGNQPQHF
TGCGCCAGCAGCTTGGCTCCGGTCGGGGGCAATCAGCCCCAGCATTTT
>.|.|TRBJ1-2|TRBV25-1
CASSAPGFNTYGYTF
TGTGCCAGCAGTGCCCCCGGTTTCAATACGTATGGCTACACCTTC
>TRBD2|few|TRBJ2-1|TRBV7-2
CASSIHSGRAYNEQFF
TGTGCCAGCAGCATCCATAGCGGGAGGGCCTACAATGAGCAGTTCTTC
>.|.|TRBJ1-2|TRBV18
CASSPQRGADGYTF
TGTGCCAGCTCACCACAACGGGGGGCAGATGGCTACACCTTC
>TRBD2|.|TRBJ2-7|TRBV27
CASSLLGGGAHEQYF
TGTGCCAGCAGTTTGCTCGGCGGGGGGGCCCACGAGCAGTACTTC
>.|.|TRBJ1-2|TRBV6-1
CASSESRLIFYNYGYTF
TGTGCCAGCAGTGAAAGCCGACTTATCTTCTATAACTATGGCTACACCTTC
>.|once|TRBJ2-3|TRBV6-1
CASSARGFTDTQYF
TGTGCCAGCAGTGCTCGGGGATTCACAGATACGCAGTATTTT
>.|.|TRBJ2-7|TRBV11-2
CASSLKAEPLSYEQYF
TGTGCCAGCAGCTTAAAAGCCGAACCCCTTTCCTACGAGCAGTACTTC
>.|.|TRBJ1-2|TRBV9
CASSAGTPVRGYTF
TGTGCCAGCAGCGCCGGTACCCCGGTGCGCGGCTACACCTTC
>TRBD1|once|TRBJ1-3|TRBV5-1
CASSVDRGLGNTIYF
TGCGCCAGCAGCGTGGACAGGGGGCTTGGAAACACCATATATTTT
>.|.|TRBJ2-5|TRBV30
CAWAFLGTVQETQYF
TGTGCCTGGGCGTTCCTAGGGACTGTACAAGAGACCCAGTACTTC
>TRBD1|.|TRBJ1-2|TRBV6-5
CASSFNRGPDYGYTF
TGTGCCAGCAGCTTCAACAGGGGGCCGGACTATGGCTACACCTTC
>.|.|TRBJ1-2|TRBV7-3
CASSPSHTEGYGYTF
TGTGCCAGCAGCCCCTCCCACACGGAGGGCTATGGCTACACCTTC
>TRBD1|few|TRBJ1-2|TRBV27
CASSPRTGGYTF
TGTGCCAGCAGCCCCCGGACAGGGGGCTACACCTTC
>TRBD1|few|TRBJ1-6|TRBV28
CASRNERSGQGGRLNNSPLHF
TGTGCCAGCAGAAACGAACGAAGTGGACAGGGGGGCAGGTTAAATAATTCACCCCTCCACTTT
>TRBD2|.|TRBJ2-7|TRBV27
CASSPAPSGSAYEQYF
TGTGCCAGCAGTCCCGCGCCGAGCGGGAGCGCCTACGAGCAGTACTTC
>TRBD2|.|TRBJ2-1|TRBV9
CASSGFSGGASYNEQFF
TGTGCCAGCAGCGGTTTCAGCGGGGGGGCCTCCTACAATGAGCAGTTCTTC
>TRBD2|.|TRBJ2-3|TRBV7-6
CASSSGLAPGTDTQYF
TGTGCCAGCAGTTCAGGACTAGCGCCAGGCACAGATACGCAGTATTTT
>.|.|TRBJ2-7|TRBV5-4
CASSLDTAYEQYF
TGTGCCAGCAGCTTGGACACCGCCTACGAGCAGTACTTC
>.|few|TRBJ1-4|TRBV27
CASSFRTPPGNEKLFF
TGTGCCAGCAGTTTTAGGACTCCACCGGGGAATGAAAAACTGTTTTTT
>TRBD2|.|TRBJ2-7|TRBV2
CASSRTGLGGRSHEQYF
TGTGCCAGCAGTCGGACGGGGTTAGGCGGGAGGTCCCACGAGCAGTACTTC
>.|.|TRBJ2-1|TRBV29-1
CSVEVASVNEQFF
TGCAGCGTTGAAGTAGCTAGCGTCAATGAGCAGTTCTTC
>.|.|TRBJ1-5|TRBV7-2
CASSLNRSGPQHF
TGTGCCAGCAGCCTCAACAGATCCGGTCCCCAGCATTTT
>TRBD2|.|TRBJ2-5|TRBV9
CASSLGTSQETQYF
TGTGCCAGCAGCCTGGGGACTAGCCAGGAGACCCAGTACTTC
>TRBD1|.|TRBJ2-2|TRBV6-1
CASSELGGANTGELFF
TGTGCCAGCAGTGAACTAGGGGGCGCGAACACCGGGGAGCTGTTTTTT
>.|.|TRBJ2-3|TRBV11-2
CASSPRPSSGTYTDTQYF
TGTGCCAGCAGCCCCCGGCCGTCGTCCGGGACATACACAGATACGCAGTATTTT
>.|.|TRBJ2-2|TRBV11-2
CASSLDGHRNTGELFF
TGTGCCAGCAGCTTAGATGGGCACAGGAACACCGGGGAGCTGTTTTTT